A selection of T cell receptor beta chains follows, all from one sample in a study of post-analysis software for immune sequencing data. TCRdb called the PCR reads again in MiXCR, with one record for every CDR3 protein. The data contain 350,000 to 500,000 distinct CDR3 sequences, over 30% of them singletons. Specimen: blood. The receptors originated from a girl aged 2-10 years with multiple sclerosis. Both conserved end residues are part of each CDR3. Each record gives: J gene, V gene, CDR3 protein.

J: TRBJ2-7
V: TRBV6-6
CDR3: CASSYNSVLRGEYEQYF

J: TRBJ2-3
V: TRBV28
CDR3: CASSPSGSNTDTQYF

J: TRBJ2-6
V: TRBV20-1
CDR3: CSAREGTSGANVLTF

J: TRBJ2-3
V: TRBV5-1
CDR3: CASSLAGLLSTDTQYF

J: NA
V: TRBV4-3
CDR3: CASSQDLGTLSEQYF

J: TRBJ2-1
V: TRBV5-1
CDR3: CASSWTGGSQFF

J: TRBJ1-4
V: TRBV25-1
CDR3: CASSEFKGAGSEKLFF

J: TRBJ1-1
V: TRBV20-1
CDR3: CSARWNAEAFF

J: TRBJ2-7
V: TRBV10-3
CDR3: CAISAGQLYEQYF

J: TRBJ2-7
V: TRBV29-1
CDR3: CSAIDRVVSYEQYF

J: TRBJ2-1
V: TRBV6-2/TRBV6-3
CDR3: CASSWRGVPSYNEQFF

J: TRBJ2-1
V: TRBV20-1
CDR3: CSARAPGQDYNEQFF

J: TRBJ2-6
V: TRBV7-2
CDR3: CASSLLGGGFSGANVLTF

J: TRBJ2-1
V: TRBV27
CDR3: CASSLGPGGNYEQFF

J: TRBJ1-2
V: TRBV27
CDR3: CASSLGAGTFYGYTF

J: TRBJ1-2
V: TRBV5-1
CDR3: CASSSGQTVGYTF

J: TRBJ1-2
V: TRBV28
CDR3: CASSSAQGDYGYTF

J: TRBJ1-4
V: TRBV28
CDR3: CASRPGGLNEKLFF

J: TRBJ2-1
V: TRBV4-1
CDR3: CASSQDILAGFYNEQFF

J: NA
V: TRBV3-1
CDR3: CASSQGRKETQYF

J: TRBJ1-4
V: TRBV29-1
CDR3: CSVSLAAEKLFF

J: TRBJ2-3
V: TRBV7-3
CDR3: CAGSLEGRSDTQYF

J: TRBJ2-1
V: TRBV20-1
CDR3: CSARSSGRSYNEQFF

J: NA
V: TRBV10-3
CDR3: CAISEAGNEQYF

J: TRBJ2-2
V: TRBV20-1
CDR3: CSARASGSNTGELFF

J: TRBJ1-5
V: TRBV7-9
CDR3: CASGGTGNQPQHF